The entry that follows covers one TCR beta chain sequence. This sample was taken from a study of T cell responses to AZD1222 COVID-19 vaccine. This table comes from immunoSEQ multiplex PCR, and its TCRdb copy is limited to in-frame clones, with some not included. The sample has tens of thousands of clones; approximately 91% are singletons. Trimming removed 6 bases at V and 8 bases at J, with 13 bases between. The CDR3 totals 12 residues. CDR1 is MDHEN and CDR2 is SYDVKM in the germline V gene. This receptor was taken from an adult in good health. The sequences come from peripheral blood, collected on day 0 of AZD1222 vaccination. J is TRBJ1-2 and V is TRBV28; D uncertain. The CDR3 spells CASRPVGGGYTF. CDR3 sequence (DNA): TGTGCCAGCAGGCCGGTTGGAGGGGGCTACACCTTC.